This T cell receptor (beta chain) stems from a study of PD-L1 blockade in urothelial cancer. Noted time point: pretreatment peripheral blood. The V gene's germline CDR1 is MDHEN and CDR2 SYDVKM. Trimming shortened V by 2 bases and J by 0 bases, and 7 bases separated the two germline ends. This CDR3 region has 14 residues. The method was immunoSEQ multiplex PCR; TCRdb's version includes in-frame clones alone and lacks a portion of them. The sample holds about 52,000 clones, approximately 80% seen once. The sample here was PBMCs, taken around atezolizumab (anti-PD-L1) treatment. This chain uses TRBV28 with TRBJ1-2; D is unresolved. This clonotype originated in a man aged 45-65 years with urothelial cancer. In nucleotides, the CDR3 is TGTGCCAGCAGTTTACCAGGAACTAACTATGGCTACACCTTC. Protein product: CASSLPGTNYGYTF.